The clone carrying this T cell receptor (beta chain) showed up just a few times. Its specificity is not known. With a J-beta primer mix and a sample-barcoded 5' primer, a second PCR ran about 7 to 12 cycles. Using its own MiXCR run on the 5' RACE reads, TCRdb lists one record per CDR3 protein. The data show more than 700,000 distinct CDR3 sequences, less than 70% seen once. The source of the sample is a study of blood T cells in healthy people across ages. Study-wide background: Per two T cells, template switching captured roughly one barcoded beta molecule. General observations from the study: What prevented conclusive comparison of naive and antigen-experienced cells was that PBMCs were unsorted. It was the long-lived donors that had more naive CD4+ cells and higher diversity than aged donors.

V dropped 5 bases and J dropped 2 bases, with 12 bases sitting between them. The CDR3 totals 14 residues. CDR1 and CDR2 from the germline V gene are MGHDK and SYGVNS. This chain joins TRBV25-1 and TRBJ2-5; perhaps TRBD2 as D (5 bases). This TCR was recovered from an elderly man in good health. The sequenced sample was blood. The CDR3 loop reads CASSPERTQETQYF. The CDR3 DNA follows: TGTGCCAGCAGTCCAGAGCGGACGCAAGAGACCCAGTACTTC.